This TCR beta chain was recorded in a study of T-cell reconstitution after alpha-beta-depleted transplantation in children. CDR1 DFQATT and CDR2 SNEGSKA come from the germline V gene (reference sequence). The CDR3 sequence is 14 residues long. V trimming: 6 bases; J trimming: 4 bases; junction bases outside the gene matches: 10. This sample's TCRbeta library carried unique molecular identifier barcodes. TCRdb processed the PCR reads anew with MiXCR; each CDR3 protein has one entry. The table records 250,000 or so distinct CDR3 sequences, less than 9% of them present only once. General study points: Alpha-beta T cells about two months after transplant reportedly derived from several hundred expanded graft clones. One year post-transplant, T-cell counts and diversity were largely derived from T cells produced anew. Where some patients showed high TCRbeta diversity at day 60, it came from recipient T cells and thymic progenitors that had survived.

Many counts were recorded for this clonotype. What it binds is unknown. Sample: PBMCs, mostly from graft donor cells, taken 180 days after TCRalphabeta/CD19-depleted stem cell transplant. The receptor comes from a male patient aged 10 to 17 who had a stem cell transplant for acute lymphoblastic leukemia, so the T cells may come from the graft donor. The chain couples TRBV20-1 to TRBJ2-3; 7 bases are shared with TRBD2. The CDR3 sequence: CSAPLARSADTQYF. CDR3 bases: TGCAGTGCGCCACTAGCGAGGTCTGCAGATACGCAGTATTTT.